The clone carrying this T cell receptor beta chain was counted at least ten times. The antigen is undetermined. The read is 3 residues too short to cover the CDR3 end, so that end is filled in from the germline J gene. Control and CVID samples contributed equal amounts of genomic DNA. The table came from immunoSEQ multiplex PCR; TCRdb's copy has only in-frame clones and leaves some out. Singletons are absent from the sample, which has some 25,000 clones. Per germline, CDR1 LNHDA and CDR2 SQIVND (reference sequence). Trimming removed 7 bases from V and 5 bases from J, with 14 bases in between. This CDR3 has 13 amino acids. This sample is drawn from a study of T cell clonality in common variable immunodeficiency. Study-level findings and limits: Authors noted CVID clonality's cause needs subpopulation repertoire sequencing. Fewer deletions and N-nucleotide insertions were reportedly seen in common variable immunodeficiency TCR beta sequences.

This receptor was obtained from a human donor with common variable immunodeficiency. V gene TRBV19 combines with J gene TRBJ2-5, with D perhaps matching TRBD1 (6 bases). Material for sequencing was peripheral blood mononuclear cells. CDR3 protein: CASNRQGSETQYF. The sequenced CDR3 bases are TGTGCCAGTAACCGGCAGGGGTCCGAGACC. The full variable domain, rest sourced from reference TRBV19 and TRBJ2-5, is DGGITQSPKYLFRKEGQNVTLSCEQNLNHDAMYWYRQDPGQGLRLIYYSQIVNDFQKGDIAEGYSVSREKKESFPLTVTSAQKNPTAFYLCASNRQGSETQYFGPGTRLLVL.